Below, 28 T cell receptor beta chains from the same sample are listed, as sequenced in a study of cytomegalovirus exposure and HLA in healthy donors. PCR was performed using 60 Vbeta and 13 Jbeta primers. TCRdb's table, derived via immunoSEQ multiplex PCR, lists solely in-frame clones and lacks some. In the table there are 130,000 to 150,000 clones, 75% to 90% of which are singletons. The specimen was PBMCs. The receptors shown here come from a woman in her 30s in good health and CMV-seronegative.

Concerning this clone: The germline gene is not matched at one end of the junction; a read error may be the cause. The chain is built from TRBV5-1 and TRBJ2-5, with a possible D match to TRBD2 (6 bases). The germline V gene encodes CDR1 SGHRS and CDR2 YFSETQ. This CDR3 comprises 15 residues. The CDR3 loop is CAGSPAQGLWETQYF. The CDR3 coding sequence is TGCGCCGGCAGCCCTGCGCAGGGACTGTGGGAGACCCAGTACTTC.

The chain recombines TRBV30 with TRBJ1-1; possible D gene TRBD1, 5 bases. Trimming left V 1 base short and J 3 bases short, with 15 bases between. The CDR3 sequence is 15 residues long. Germline lookup yields CDR1 GTSNPN and CDR2 SVGIG (reference sequence). The CDR3 protein is CAWSGLDRGDTEAFF. The CDR3 DNA follows: TGTGCCTGGAGTGGGTTGGACCGGGGGGACACTGAAGCTTTCTTT.

The chain employs TRBV7-2 and TRBJ2-3, with 8 positions matching TRBD1. Germline V gene sequence: CDR1 SGHTA, CDR2 FQGNSA. Trimming at V came to 5 bases and at J to 4 bases, leaving 14 bases not matched to a gene. This CDR3 spans 17 amino acids. CDR3 residues: CASSLSNSRGLPDTQYF. DNA of the CDR3: TGTGCCAGCAGCCTTTCAAATAGCAGGGGGCTGCCAGATACGCAGTATTTT.

There are a few counts of this clone. The chain couples TRBV5-1 to TRBJ2-7, with 9 bases fitting TRBD1. The CDR3 loop spans 15 amino acids. J lost 2 bases, V lost 9 bases, and 12 bases had no gene match. Looked up from germline, CDR1 is SGHRS and CDR2 is YFSETQ. The CDR3 loop reads CATAPTGGGPYEQYF. CDR3 DNA sequence: TGCGCCACCGCCCCAACAGGGGGCGGCCCCTACGAGCAGTACTTC.

The chain carries TRBV7-3 and TRBJ2-3, with TRBD2 matching 9 bases. The CDR3 totals 19 residues. J was trimmed by 3 bases and V by 4 bases; bases with no gene match: 17. Germline V gene lookup returns CDR1 SGHTA and CDR2 FQGTGA. The CDR3 sequence: CASSSLGGGLAPFTDTQYF. The CDR3 nucleotides are TGTGCCAGCAGCTCCCTAGGGGGAGGACTAGCGCCTTTTACAGATACGCAGTATTTT.

The chain employs TRBV10-3 and TRBJ1-2, with TRBD1 matching 8 bases. The CDR3 loop spans 11 amino acids. Germline CDR1 and CDR2: ENHRY and SYGVKD. V lost 10 bases to trimming and J lost 7 bases; unmatched junction nucleotides: 5. The CDR3 is CATRQGLGYTF. DNA for the CDR3: TGTGCCACCCGACAGGGGCTTGGCTACACCTTC.

As regards this clone: Other DNA sequences from this sample encode an identical CDR3 as well. The chain recombines TRBV27 with TRBJ1-2; D remains unclear. The CDR3 loop spans 13 amino acids. The germline V gene has CDR1 MNHEY and CDR2 SMNVEV (reference sequence). The V end was cut by 3 bases, the J end by 4 bases, with 9 bases between. The CDR3 reads CASSFTGSYGYTF. The DNA for the CDR3 is TGTGCCAGCAGTTTCACGGGGTCCTATGGCTACACCTTC.

This chain joins TRBV7-3 and TRBJ2-6, with 8 bases aligning to TRBD2. The CDR3 is made up of 15 amino acids. The V gene's germline CDR1 is SGHTA and CDR2 FQGTGA. Trimming removed 3 bases from V and 2 bases from J; junction bases left unmatched: 0. The CDR3 region has the DNA TGTGCCAGCAGCTTGGGACTAGCTGGGGCCAACGTCCTGACTTTC. Protein product: CASSLGLAGANVLTF.

In DNA, the CDR3 is TGTGCCAGTAGTATTTACAGAACCTATCAGCCCCAGCATTTT. Translated, it gives CASSIYRTYQPQHF. The genes are TRBV19 and TRBJ1-5; D not resolved. Germline CDR1 and CDR2: LNHDA and SQIVND (reference sequence). V lost 3 bases and J lost 5, with 11 bases in between. The CDR3 sequence is 14 residues long.

This clone appeared once. The chain has TRBV11-2 and TRBJ2-5; TRBD2 agrees at 11 bases. CDR3 length: 17 residues. The ends lost 7 bases at V and 3 bases at J; junction bases unmatched: 13. The germline V gene encodes CDR1 SGHAT and CDR2 FQNNGV. Written as DNA, the CDR3 is TGTGCCAGCACTGAAGGAACTAGCGGGGGCCCCGAAGAGACCCAGTACTTC. Its translation: CASTEGTSGGPEETQYF.

CDR3 DNA: TGTGCCAGCAGCCAAGATGGTGTAGCGGGAAGGGATACGCAGTATTTT. The encoded protein is CASSQDGVAGRDTQYF. J is TRBJ2-3 and V is TRBV14, with 8 bases fitting TRBD2. This CDR3 has 16 amino acids. CDR1 and CDR2 (germline): SGHDN, FVKESK. The V segment lost 0 bases and the J segment 6 bases; nucleotides outside the gene matches: 8. Full variable domain (missing parts from reference TRBV14 and TRBJ2-3): EAGVTQFPSHSVIEKGQTVTLRCDPISGHDNLYWYRRVMGKEIKFLLHFVKESKQDESGMPNNRFLAERTGGTYSTLKVQPAELEDSGVYFCASSQDGVAGRDTQYFGPGTRLTVL.

The sample holds one count of this clone. CDR3 residues: CASSLRGEQYF. Here the CDR3 DNA reads TGTGCCAGCAGCTTACGGGGCGAGCAGTACTTC. The genes are TRBV7-2 and TRBJ2-7, with D perhaps TRBD2 (5 bases). The CDR3 extends over 11 amino acids. V dropped 2 bases and J dropped 6 bases, with 5 bases sitting between them. The germline gives CDR1 SGHTA, CDR2 FQGNSA.

Note on this clone: Its ends do not fully match the called genes, so a read error is possible. The gene calls are TRBV5-6 and TRBJ2-1; TRBD2 matches at 12 bases. The CDR3 has 18 amino acids. Germline CDR1 is SGHDT and CDR2 is YYEEEE. The CDR3 loop is CVSSLRLAGGRWYNEQFF. The CDR3 nucleotides read TGTGTCAGCAGCTTGCGGCTAGCGGGGGGGCGCTGGTACAATGAGCAGTTCTTC.

The sample holds one count of this clone. The chain joins TRBV7-2 to TRBJ1-1; D not certain. The CDR3 is 13 amino acids. The germline V gene has CDR1 SGHTA and CDR2 FQGNSA. V was pared by 2 bases and J by 1 base, with 5 bases between. CDR3 coding DNA: TGTGCCAGCAGCTTAACAGAGAACACTGAAGCTTTCTTT. Its protein product is CASSLTENTEAFF.

The chain has TRBV7-2 and TRBJ2-7; maybe TRBD1 (5 bases). The CDR3 consists of 12 residues. Per germline, CDR1 SGHTA and CDR2 FQGNSA. Trimming removed 5 bases from V and 6 bases from J, with 11 bases in between. DNA of the CDR3: TGTGCCAGCAGCCCCAGGGCCTCCGAGCAGTACTTC. Encoded protein: CASSPRASEQYF.

This chain uses TRBV5-5 with TRBJ2-7; the match to TRBD2 covers 12 bases. Trimming took 4 bases from V and 3 from J; bases not matched to a gene: 5. Germline V gene lookup returns CDR1 SGHKS and CDR2 YYEKEE (reference sequence). This CDR3 is built from 15 residues. The CDR3 here is CASSTLTSGGYEQYF. The CDR3 DNA reads as TGTGCCAGCAGCACACTGACTAGCGGGGGCTACGAGCAGTACTTC. Using reference TRBV5-5 and TRBJ2-7 for the parts outside the CDR3, the full variable domain is DAGVTQSPTHLIKTRGQQVTLRCSPISGHKSVSWYQQVLGQGPQFIFQYYEKEERGRGNFPDRFSARQFPNYSSELNVNALLLGDSALYLCASSTLTSGGYEQYFGPGTRLTVT.

The chain recombines TRBV5-1 with TRBJ2-3; 9 bases fit TRBD2. With V trimmed by 5 bases and J by 2 bases, 6 bases remained unmatched. The CDR3 consists of 15 residues. Per the germline V gene, CDR1 is SGHRS and CDR2 is YFSETQ. This chain's CDR3 is CASSGPSGATDTQYF. The CDR3 DNA is TGCGCCAGCAGTGGTCCTAGCGGGGCCACAGATACGCAGTATTTT.

The gene calls are TRBV7-9 and TRBJ2-7; 10 bases agree with TRBD2. V was clipped by 4 bases and J by 0 bases; unmatched bases: 0. The CDR3 totals 14 residues. CDR1 SEHNR and CDR2 FQNEAQ come from the germline V gene (reference sequence). The CDR3 nucleotides are TGTGCCAGCAGCTCTAGCGGGAGCTCCTACGAGCAGTACTTC. This translates into CASSSSGSSYEQYF.

The chain combines TRBV7-2 with TRBJ2-5, with 15 bases that match TRBD2. The end of the DNA is better explained by TRBJ2-7, so the J call may be wrong. Germline CDR1 and CDR2: SGHTA and FQGNSA. This CDR3 has 16 amino acids. DNA for the CDR3: TGTGCCAGCAGCCCAGGACTAGCGGGAGGGCTCTACGAGCAGTACTTC. Translating gives CASSPGLAGGLYEQYF.

The chain employs TRBV28 and TRBJ2-2; tentative D call: TRBD2 (6 bases). Germline CDR1 and CDR2: MDHEN and SYDVKM. Trimming removed 2 bases from V and 0 bases from J, with 13 bases in between. This CDR3 comprises 17 residues. CDR3 in DNA: TGTGCCAGCAGTTTACCCCGCACGGGGGCGAACACCGGGGAGCTGTTTTTT. Protein: CASSLPRTGANTGELFF.

The chain is built from TRBV6-1 and TRBJ1-2; D is possibly TRBD1 (6 bases). V dropped 3 bases and J dropped 7 bases, with 18 bases sitting between them. Germline V lookup: CDR1 MNHNS, CDR2 SASEGT. The CDR3 contains 15 residues. The CDR3 nucleotides are TGTGCCAGCAGTGAGAGGGGGGGATCCCCACCTGGCTACACCTTC. It translates to CASSERGGSPPGYTF.

The sample holds a few counts of this clone. The rearrangement uses TRBV6-1 and TRBJ1-1; possible D gene TRBD1, 5 bases. Trimming stripped 2 bases from V and 6 bases from J, with 16 bases between. The CDR3 length is 15 residues. The V gene's germline CDR1 is MNHNS and CDR2 SASEGT. DNA for the CDR3: TGTGCCAGCAGTGAACAGGGCATGGGTGGTGCTGAAGCTTTCTTT. As protein: CASSEQGMGGAEAFF.

This chain uses TRBV5-1 with TRBJ2-7; no clear D gene. Germline V lookup: CDR1 SGHRS, CDR2 YFSETQ. V lost 3 bases, J lost 1 base, and 8 bases lay in between. CDR3 size: 13 residues. CDR3 loop: CASSWQNSYEQYF. In DNA form, the CDR3 reads TGCGCCAGCAGCTGGCAGAATTCCTACGAGCAGTACTTC.

CDR3 coding DNA: TGTGCCAGCAGCTTAGCGTCCCTGACAGTAGCGAACACTGAAGCTTTCTTT. Encoded protein: CASSLASLTVANTEAFF. The chain employs TRBV11-1 and TRBJ1-1; D might be TRBD1 (5 bases). V was pared by 0 bases and J by 1 base, with 15 bases between. The CDR3 runs to 17 residues. The V gene's germline CDR1 is SGHAT and CDR2 FQDESV (reference sequence).

The chain has TRBV9 and TRBJ1-3; TRBD1 agrees at 7 bases. The length of the CDR3 is 14 residues. The V gene's germline CDR1 is SGDLS and CDR2 YYNGEE. Unmatched junction bases numbered 3, after V lost 5 bases and J lost 1 base. The CDR3 DNA is TGTGCCAGCAGTCTGACAGGGTCTGGAAACACCATATATTTT. It encodes CASSLTGSGNTIYF.

The sample holds a few counts of this clone. This sequence joins TRBV19 and TRBJ1-6, with 10 bases identical to TRBD1. Germline-derived CDR1 and CDR2 are LNHDA and SQIVND (reference sequence). V lost 8 bases to trimming and J lost 9 bases; unmatched junction nucleotides: 7. The CDR3 loop spans 14 amino acids. CDR3 in amino acids: CASGPGQGSSPLHF. CDR3 sequence (DNA): TGTGCCAGTGGCCCGGGACAGGGGAGTTCACCCCTCCACTTT.

This sequence joins TRBV29-1 and TRBJ2-7; D possibly corresponds to TRBD2 (6 bases). The CDR3 length is 11 residues. CDR1 and CDR2 from the germline V gene are SQVTM and ANQGSEA. The V and J ends lost 5 bases and 3 bases respectively, with 8 bases between them. The CDR3 region has the DNA TGCAGCGTTTTGACTAGCTACGAGCAGTACTTC. It yields the protein CSVLTSYEQYF.

The chain is built from TRBV7-7 and TRBJ2-2, with 10 bases matching TRBD1. CDR3 length: 15 residues. Germline trimming cut 3 bases from V and 5 bases from J; bases unmatched to any gene: 3. CDR1 is SSHAT and CDR2 is FNYEAQ in the germline V gene (reference sequence). CDR3 nucleotides: TGTGCCAGCAGCTTCGGGACAGGGGAAACCGGGGAGCTGTTTTTT. It is translated as CASSFGTGETGELFF.